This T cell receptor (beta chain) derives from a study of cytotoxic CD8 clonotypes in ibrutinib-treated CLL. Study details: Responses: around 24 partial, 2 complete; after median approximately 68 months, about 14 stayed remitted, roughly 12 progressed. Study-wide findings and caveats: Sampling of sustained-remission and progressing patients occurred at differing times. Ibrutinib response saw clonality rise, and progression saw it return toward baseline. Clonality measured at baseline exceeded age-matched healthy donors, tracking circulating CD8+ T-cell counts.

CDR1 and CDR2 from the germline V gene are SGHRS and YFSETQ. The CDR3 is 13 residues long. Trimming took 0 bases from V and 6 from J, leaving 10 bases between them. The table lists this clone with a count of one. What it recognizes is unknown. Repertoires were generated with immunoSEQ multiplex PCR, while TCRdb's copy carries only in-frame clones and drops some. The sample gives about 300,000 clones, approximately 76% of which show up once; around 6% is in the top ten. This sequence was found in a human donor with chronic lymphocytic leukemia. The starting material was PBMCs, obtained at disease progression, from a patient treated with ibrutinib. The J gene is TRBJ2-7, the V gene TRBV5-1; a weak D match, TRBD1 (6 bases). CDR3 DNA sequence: TGCGCCAGCAGCTTGGCCCAGGGGCGCGAGCAGTACTTC. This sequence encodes CASSLAQGREQYF.